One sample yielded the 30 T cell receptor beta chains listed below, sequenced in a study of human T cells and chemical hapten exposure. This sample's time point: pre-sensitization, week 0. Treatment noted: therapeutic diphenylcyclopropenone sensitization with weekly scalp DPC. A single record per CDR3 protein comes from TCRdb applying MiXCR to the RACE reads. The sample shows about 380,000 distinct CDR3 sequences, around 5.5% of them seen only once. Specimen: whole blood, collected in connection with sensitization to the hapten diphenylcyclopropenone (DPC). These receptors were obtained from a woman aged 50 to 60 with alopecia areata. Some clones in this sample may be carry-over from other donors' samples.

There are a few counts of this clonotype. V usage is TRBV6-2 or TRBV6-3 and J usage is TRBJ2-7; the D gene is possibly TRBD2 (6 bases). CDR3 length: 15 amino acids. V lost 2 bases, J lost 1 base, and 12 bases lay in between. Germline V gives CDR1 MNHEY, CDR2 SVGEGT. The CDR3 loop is CASSYQAGSSYEQYF. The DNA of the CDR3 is TGTGCCAGCAGTTACCAGGCGGGGTCTTCCTACGAGCAGTACTTC.

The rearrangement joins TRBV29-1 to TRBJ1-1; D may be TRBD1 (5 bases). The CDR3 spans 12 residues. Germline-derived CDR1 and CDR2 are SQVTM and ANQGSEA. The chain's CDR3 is CSTGPGETEAFF. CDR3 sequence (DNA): TGCAGTACTGGACCGGGGGAGACTGAAGCTTTCTTT.

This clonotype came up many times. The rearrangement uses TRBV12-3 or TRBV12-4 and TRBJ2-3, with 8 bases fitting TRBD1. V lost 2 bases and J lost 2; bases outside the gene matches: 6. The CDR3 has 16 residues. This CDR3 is CASSLPRTGYTDTQYF. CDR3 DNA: TGTGCCAGCAGTTTACCACGGACAGGGTACACAGATACGCAGTATTTT.

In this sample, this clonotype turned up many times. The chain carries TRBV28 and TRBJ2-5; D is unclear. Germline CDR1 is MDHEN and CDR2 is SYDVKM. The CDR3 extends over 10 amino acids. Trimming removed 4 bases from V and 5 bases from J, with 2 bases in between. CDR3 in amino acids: CASSYETQYF. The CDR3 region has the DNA TGTGCCAGCAGTTACGAGACCCAGTACTTC.

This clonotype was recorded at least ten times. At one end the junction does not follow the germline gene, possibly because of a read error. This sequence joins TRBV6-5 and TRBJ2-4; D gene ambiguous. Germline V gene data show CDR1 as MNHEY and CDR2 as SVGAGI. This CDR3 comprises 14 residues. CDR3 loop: CASRGSAAENIQYF. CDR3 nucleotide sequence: TGTGCCAGCAGGGGGTCGGCAGCCGAAAACATTCAGTACTTC.

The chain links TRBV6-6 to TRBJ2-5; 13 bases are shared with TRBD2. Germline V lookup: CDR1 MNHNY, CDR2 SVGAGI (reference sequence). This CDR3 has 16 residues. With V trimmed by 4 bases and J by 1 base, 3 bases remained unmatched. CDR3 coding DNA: TGTGCCAGCAGTTGGACTAGCGGGGGACCCCAAGAGACCCAGTACTTC. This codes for CASSWTSGGPQETQYF.

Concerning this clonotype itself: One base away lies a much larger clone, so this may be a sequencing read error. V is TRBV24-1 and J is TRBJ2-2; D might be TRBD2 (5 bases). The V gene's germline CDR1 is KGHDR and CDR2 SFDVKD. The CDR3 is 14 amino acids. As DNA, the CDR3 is TGTGCCACCACGGGCCCGACGAACACCGGGGAGCTGATTTTT. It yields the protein CATTGPTNTGELIF.

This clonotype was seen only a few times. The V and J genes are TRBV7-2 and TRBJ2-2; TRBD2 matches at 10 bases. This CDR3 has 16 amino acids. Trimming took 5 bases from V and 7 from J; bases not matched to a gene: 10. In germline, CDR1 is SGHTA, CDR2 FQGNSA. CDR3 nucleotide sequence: TGTGCCAGCAGCCAATACCCTAGCGGGAGTGACGGGGAGCTGTTTTTT. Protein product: CASSQYPSGSDGELFF.

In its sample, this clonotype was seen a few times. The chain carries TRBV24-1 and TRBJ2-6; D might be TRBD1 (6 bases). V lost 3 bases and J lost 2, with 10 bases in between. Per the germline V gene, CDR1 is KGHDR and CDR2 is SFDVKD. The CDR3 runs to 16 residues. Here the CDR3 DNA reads TGTGCCACCAGTGATCCCACAGGGACTGGGGCCAACGTCCTGACTTTC. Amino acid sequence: CATSDPTGTGANVLTF.

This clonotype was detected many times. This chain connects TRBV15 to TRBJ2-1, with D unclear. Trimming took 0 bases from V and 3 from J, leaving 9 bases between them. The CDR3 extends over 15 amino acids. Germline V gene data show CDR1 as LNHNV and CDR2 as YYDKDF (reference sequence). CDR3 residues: CATSRDVGYYNEQFF. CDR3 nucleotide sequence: TGTGCCACCAGCAGAGACGTGGGCTACTACAATGAGCAGTTCTTC.

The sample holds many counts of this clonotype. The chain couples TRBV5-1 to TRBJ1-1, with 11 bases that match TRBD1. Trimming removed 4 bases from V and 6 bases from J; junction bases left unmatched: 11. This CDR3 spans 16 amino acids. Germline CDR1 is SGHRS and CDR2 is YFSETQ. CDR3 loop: CASSIGSGTGGAEAFF. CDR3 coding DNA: TGCGCCAGCAGCATAGGCTCCGGGACAGGGGGTGCTGAAGCTTTCTTT.

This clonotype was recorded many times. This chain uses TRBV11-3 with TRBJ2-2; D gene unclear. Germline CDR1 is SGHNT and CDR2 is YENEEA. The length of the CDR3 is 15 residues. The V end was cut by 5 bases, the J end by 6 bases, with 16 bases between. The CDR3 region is CASSGRLTPSGELFF. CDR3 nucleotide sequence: TGTGCCAGCAGCGGACGACTGACTCCATCCGGGGAGCTGTTTTTT.

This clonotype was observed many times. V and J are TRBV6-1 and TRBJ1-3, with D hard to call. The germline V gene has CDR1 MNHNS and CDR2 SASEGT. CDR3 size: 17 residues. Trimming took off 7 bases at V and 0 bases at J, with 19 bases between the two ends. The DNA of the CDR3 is TGTGCCAGCAAACCGGACGCGGGGAGGTACTCTGGAAACACCATATATTTT. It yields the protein CASKPDAGRYSGNTIYF.

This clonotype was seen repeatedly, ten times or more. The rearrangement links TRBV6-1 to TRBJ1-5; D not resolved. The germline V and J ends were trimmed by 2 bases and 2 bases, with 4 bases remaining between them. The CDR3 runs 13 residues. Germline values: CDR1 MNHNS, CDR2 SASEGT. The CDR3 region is CASSESGNQPQHF. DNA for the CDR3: TGTGCCAGCAGTGAATCCGGCAATCAGCCCCAGCATTTT.

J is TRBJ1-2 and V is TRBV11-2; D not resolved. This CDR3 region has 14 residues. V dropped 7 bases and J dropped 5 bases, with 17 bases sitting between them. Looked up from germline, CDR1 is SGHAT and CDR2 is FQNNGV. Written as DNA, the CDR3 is TGTGCCAGCACCGCCCCTAGGCTCGGGTATGGCTACACCTTC. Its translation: CASTAPRLGYGYTF.

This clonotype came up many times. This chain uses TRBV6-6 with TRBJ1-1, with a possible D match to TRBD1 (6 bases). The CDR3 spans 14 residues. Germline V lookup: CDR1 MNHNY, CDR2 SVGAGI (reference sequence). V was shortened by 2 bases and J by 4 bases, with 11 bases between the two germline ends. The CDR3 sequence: CASSYPGQRTEAFF. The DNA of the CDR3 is TGTGCCAGCAGTTACCCCGGACAGCGCACTGAAGCTTTCTTT.

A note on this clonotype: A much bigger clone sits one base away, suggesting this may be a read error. For the CDR3, the DNA is TGTGCCAGCAGCTCCAGTTTGGAGGGTTGGAATTCACTCCTCCACTTT. Protein product: CASSSSLEGWNSLLHF. The rearrangement links TRBV7-6 to TRBJ1-6; no definite D call. CDR1 is SGHVS, CDR2 FNYEAQ, per germline. There are 16 residues in the CDR3.

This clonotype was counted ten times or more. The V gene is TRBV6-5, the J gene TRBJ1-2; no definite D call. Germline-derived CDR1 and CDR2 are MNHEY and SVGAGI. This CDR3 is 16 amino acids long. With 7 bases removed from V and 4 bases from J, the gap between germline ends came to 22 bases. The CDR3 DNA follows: TGTGCCAGCACCCCGGCTTGGTCTCAGACGTCCTATGGCTACACCTTC. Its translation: CASTPAWSQTSYGYTF.

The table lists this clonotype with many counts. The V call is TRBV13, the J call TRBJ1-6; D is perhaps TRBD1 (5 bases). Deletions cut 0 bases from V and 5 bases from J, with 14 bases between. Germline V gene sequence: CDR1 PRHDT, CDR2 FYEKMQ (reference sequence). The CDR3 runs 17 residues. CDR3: CASSLGPRGADNSPLHF. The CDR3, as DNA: TGTGCCAGCAGCTTAGGCCCTAGGGGCGCCGATAATTCACCCCTCCACTTT.

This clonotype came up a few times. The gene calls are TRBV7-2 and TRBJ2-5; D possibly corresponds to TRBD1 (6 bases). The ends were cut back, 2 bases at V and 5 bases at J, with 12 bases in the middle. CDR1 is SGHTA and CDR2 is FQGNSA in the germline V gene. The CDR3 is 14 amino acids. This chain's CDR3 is CASSLTGPGETQYF. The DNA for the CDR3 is TGTGCCAGCAGCTTAACAGGGCCCGGGGAGACCCAGTACTTC.

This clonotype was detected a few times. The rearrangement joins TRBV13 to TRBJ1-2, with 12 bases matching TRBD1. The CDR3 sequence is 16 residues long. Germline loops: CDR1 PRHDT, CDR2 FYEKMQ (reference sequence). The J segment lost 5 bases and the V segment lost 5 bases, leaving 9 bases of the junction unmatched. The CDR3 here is CASSPEGTGGWYGYTF. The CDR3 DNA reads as TGTGCCAGCAGCCCTGAAGGGACAGGGGGCTGGTATGGCTACACCTTC.

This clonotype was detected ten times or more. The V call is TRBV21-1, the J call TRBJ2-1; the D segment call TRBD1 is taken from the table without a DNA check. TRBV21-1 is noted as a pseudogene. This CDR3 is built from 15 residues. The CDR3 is CASSKATGMVAEQFF. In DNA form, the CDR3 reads TGTGCCAGCAGCAAAGCGACAGGGATGGTGGCTGAGCAGTTCTTC.

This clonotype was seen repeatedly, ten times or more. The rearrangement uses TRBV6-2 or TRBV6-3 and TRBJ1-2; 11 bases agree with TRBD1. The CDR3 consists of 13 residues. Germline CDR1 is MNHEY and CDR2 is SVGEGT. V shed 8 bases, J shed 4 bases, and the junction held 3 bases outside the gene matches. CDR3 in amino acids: CASGGTGGYGYTF. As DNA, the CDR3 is TGTGCCAGCGGAGGGACAGGGGGCTATGGCTACACCTTC.

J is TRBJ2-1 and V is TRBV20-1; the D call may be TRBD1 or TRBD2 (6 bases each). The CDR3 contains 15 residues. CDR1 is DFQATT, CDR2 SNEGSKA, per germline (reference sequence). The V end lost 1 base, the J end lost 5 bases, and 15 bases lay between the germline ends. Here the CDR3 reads CSARVPKGGNNEQFF. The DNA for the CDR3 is TGCAGTGCTAGAGTGCCCAAAGGGGGGAACAATGAGCAGTTCTTC.

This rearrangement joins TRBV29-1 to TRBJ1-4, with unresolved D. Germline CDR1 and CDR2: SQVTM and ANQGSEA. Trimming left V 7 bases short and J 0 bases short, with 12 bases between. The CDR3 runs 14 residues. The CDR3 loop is CSASQKTTNEKLFF. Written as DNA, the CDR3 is TGCAGCGCCTCACAGAAGACAACTAATGAAAAACTGTTTTTT. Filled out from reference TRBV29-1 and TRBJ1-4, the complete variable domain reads SAVISQKPSRDICQRGTSLTIQCQVDSQVTMMFWYRQQPGQSLTLIATANQGSEATYESGFVIDKFPISRPNLTFSTLTVSNMSPEDSSIYLCSASQKTTNEKLFFGSGTQLSVL.

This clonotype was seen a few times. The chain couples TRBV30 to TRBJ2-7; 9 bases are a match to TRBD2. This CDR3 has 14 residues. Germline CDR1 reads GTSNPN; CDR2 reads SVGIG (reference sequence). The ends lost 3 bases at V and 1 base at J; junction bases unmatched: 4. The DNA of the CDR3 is TGTGCCTGGAGGGGCCTAGCGGGATCCTACGAGCAGTACTTC. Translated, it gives CAWRGLAGSYEQYF.

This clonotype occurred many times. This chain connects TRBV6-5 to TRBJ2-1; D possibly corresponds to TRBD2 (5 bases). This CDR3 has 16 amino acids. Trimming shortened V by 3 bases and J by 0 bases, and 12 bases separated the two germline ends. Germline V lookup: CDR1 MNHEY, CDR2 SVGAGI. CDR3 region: CASSYSSGSSYNEQFF. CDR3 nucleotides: TGTGCCAGCAGTTATAGTTCGGGAAGCTCCTACAATGAGCAGTTCTTC.

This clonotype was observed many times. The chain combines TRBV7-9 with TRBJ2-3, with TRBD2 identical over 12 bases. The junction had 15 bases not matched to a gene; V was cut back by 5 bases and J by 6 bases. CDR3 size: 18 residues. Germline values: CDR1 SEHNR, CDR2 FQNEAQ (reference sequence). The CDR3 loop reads CASSGPGASGGAPDTQYF. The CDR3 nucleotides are TGTGCCAGCAGCGGTCCGGGTGCTAGCGGGGGGGCCCCGGATACGCAGTATTTT. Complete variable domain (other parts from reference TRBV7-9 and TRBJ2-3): DTGVSQNPRHKITKRGQNVTFRCDPISEHNRLYWYRQTLGQGPEFLTYFQNEAQLEKSRLLSDRFSAERPKGSFSTLEIQRTEQGDSAMYLCASSGPGASGGAPDTQYFGPGTRLTVL.

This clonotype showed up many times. The CDR3 here is CSAGSYGTSDREQYF. The CDR3 DNA follows: TGCAGTGCTGGATCCTACGGGACTAGCGACCGAGAGCAGTACTTC. The chain employs TRBV20-1 and TRBJ2-7; 10 bases match TRBD2. Germline V gene data show CDR1 as DFQATT and CDR2 as SNEGSKA (reference sequence). The CDR3 is made up of 15 amino acids. Trimming cost V 5 bases and J 7 bases; bases outside gene matches: 14.

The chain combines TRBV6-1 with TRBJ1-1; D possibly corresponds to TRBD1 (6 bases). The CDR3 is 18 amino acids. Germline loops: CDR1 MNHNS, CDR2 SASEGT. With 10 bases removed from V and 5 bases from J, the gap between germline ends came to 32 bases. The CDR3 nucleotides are TGTGCCACCAAGGCACAGGGTGTGCGATTAAGCTCCAAGACTGAAGCTTTCTTT. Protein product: CATKAQGVRLSSKTEAFF.